The clone carrying this T cell receptor beta chain was observed many times. The antigen is not known. These data are taken from a study of T cell repertoires in cytomegalovirus infection. Across the study: Public signatures in TCR beta pointed to CMV infection and matching HLA type. Study-wide results and limits: HLA-C-restricted CMV-specific TCR beta clonotypes prevailed in the ex vivo response. Cumulative frequency (of public TCR beta family members) identified carriers of CMV plus the relevant HLA.

Trimming stripped 6 bases from V and 5 bases from J, with 15 bases between. Per the germline V gene, CDR1 is MNHNS and CDR2 is SASEGT. CDR3 length equals 14 residues. TCRdb called the reads again in MiXCR, with one record for every CDR3 protein. The sample has 200,000 to 300,000 distinct CDR3 sequences; roughly an eighth are singletons. Sample: PBMCs. The TCR was taken from a human donor in good health (CMV status not recorded). Some clones in this sample may be carry-over from other donors' samples. The rearrangement links TRBV6-1 to TRBJ2-3; TRBD2 might be the D (6 bases). The CDR3 nucleotides are TGTGCCAGCAGCCCACCCGGGGGAGGAGATACGCAGTATTTT. Translation gives CASSPPGGGDTQYF.